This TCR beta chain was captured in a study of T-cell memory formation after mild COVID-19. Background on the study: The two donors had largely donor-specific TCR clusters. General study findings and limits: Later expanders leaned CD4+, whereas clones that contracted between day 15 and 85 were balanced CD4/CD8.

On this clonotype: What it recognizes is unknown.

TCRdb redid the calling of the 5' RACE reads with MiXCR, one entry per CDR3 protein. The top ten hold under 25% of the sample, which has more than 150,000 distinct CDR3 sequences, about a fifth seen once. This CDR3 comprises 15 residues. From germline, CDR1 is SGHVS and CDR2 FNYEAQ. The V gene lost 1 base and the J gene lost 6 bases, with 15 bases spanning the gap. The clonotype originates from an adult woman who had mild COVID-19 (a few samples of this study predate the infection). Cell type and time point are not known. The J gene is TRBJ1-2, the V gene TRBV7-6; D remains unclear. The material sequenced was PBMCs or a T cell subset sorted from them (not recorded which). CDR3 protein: CASSLGPGEFDGYTF. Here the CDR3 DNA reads TGTGCCAGCAGCTTAGGTCCCGGGGAGTTCGATGGCTACACCTTC.